The following is a TCR beta chain sequence with its context. In terms of age and location, participants ranged from about 18 to 95 years and lived in about 25 US areas. CDR1 is LGHNT and CDR2 is FRNRAP in the germline V gene. V was clipped by 8 bases and J by 5 bases; unmatched bases: 11. The CDR3 spans 17 residues. Clones were read by immunoSEQ multiplex PCR, and TCRdb kept only the in-frame ones, dropping some. The sample consists of about 200,000 clones, roughly 82% of them appearing once. The entry originates in a study of blood T cell repertoires in COVID-19. Study in general: Whether acute or convalescent, the COVID-19 samples came from the United States, Italy and Spain.

The chain joins TRBV12-5 to TRBJ2-1; 14 bases line up with TRBD2. The TCR sequence derives from a man aged 40-49 years with acute COVID-19. The sequenced sample consisted of PBMCs or T cells enriched from blood (not recorded which). The CDR3 DNA is TGTGCTAGTACCTATTTTGGGGGACTAGCGGGAGACAATGAGCAGTTCTTC. Protein: CASTYFGGLAGDNEQFF.